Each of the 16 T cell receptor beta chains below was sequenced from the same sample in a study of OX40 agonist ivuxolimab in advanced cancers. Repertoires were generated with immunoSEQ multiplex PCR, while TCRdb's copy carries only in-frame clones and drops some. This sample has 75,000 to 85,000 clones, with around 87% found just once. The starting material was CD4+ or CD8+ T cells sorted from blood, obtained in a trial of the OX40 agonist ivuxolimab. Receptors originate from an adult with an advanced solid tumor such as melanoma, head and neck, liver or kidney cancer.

The CDR3 is CATSRAQGMNEQFF. The CDR3 bases are TGTGCCACCAGCAGAGCCCAGGGAATGAATGAGCAGTTCTTC. The chain joins TRBV15 to TRBJ2-1, with a tentative D call TRBD1 (5 bases). The V gene lost 1 base and the J gene lost 7 bases, with 11 bases spanning the gap. CDR3 size: 14 residues. Germline lookup yields CDR1 LNHNV and CDR2 YYDKDF (reference sequence).

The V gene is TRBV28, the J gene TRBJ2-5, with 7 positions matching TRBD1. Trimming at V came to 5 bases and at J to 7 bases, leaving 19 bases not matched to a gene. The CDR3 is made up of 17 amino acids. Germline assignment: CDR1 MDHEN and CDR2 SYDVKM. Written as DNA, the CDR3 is TGTGCCAGCAGTCCAACAGACCCCAGACAGGGAATCGCGACCCAGTACTTC. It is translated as CASSPTDPRQGIATQYF.

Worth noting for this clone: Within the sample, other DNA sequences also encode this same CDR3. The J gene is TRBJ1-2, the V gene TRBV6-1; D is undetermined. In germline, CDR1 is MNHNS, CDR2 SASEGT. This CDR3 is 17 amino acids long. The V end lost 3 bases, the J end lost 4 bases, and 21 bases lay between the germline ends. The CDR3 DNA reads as TGTGCCAGCAGTGAGCCGCAGTTCAGGATAGATGGCTATGGCTACACCTTC. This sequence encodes CASSEPQFRIDGYGYTF.

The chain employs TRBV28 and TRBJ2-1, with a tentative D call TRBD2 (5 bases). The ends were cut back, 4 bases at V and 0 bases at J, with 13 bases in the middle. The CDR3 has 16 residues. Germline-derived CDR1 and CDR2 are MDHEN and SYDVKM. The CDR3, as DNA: TGTGCCAGCAGTTCCGGTTCGGGGAACTCCTACAATGAGCAGTTCTTC. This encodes CASSSGSGNSYNEQFF. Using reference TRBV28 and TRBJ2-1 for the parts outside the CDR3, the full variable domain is DVKVTQSSRYLVKRTGEKVFLECVQDMDHENMFWYRQDPGLGLRLIYFSYDVKMKEKGDIPEGYSVSREKKERFSLILESASTNQTSMYLCASSSGSGNSYNEQFFGPGTRLTVL.

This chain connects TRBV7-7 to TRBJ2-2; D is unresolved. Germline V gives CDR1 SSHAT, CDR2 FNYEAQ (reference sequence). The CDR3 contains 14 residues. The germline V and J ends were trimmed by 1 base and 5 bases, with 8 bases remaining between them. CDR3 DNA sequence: TGTGCCAGCAGCTTAGGACTGACAACCGGGGAGCTGTTTTTT. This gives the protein CASSLGLTTGELFF.

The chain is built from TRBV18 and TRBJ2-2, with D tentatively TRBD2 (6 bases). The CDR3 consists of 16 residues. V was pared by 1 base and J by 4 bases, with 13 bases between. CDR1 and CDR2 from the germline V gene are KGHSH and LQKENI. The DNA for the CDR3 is TGTGCCAGCTCACCACTCAGGGTCGGGAGCACCGGGGAGCTGTTTTTT. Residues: CASSPLRVGSTGELFF.

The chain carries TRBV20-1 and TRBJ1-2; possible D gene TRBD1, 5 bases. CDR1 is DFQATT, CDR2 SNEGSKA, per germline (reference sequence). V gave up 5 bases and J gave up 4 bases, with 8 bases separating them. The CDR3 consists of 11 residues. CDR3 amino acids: CSAGTSYGYTF. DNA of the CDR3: TGCAGTGCTGGGACCTCCTATGGCTACACCTTC.

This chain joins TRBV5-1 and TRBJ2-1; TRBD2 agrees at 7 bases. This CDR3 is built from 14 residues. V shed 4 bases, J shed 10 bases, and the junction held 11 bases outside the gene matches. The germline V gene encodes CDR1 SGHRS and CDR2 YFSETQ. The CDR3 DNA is TGCGCCAGCAGCCCGACCGGGACTACGTACGAGCAGTTCTTC. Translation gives CASSPTGTTYEQFF.

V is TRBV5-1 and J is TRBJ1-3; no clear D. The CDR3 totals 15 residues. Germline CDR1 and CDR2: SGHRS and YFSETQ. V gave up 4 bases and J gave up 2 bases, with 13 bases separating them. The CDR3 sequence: CASSGPDVTGNTIYF. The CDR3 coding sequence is TGCGCCAGCAGCGGACCGGACGTTACTGGAAACACCATATATTTT.

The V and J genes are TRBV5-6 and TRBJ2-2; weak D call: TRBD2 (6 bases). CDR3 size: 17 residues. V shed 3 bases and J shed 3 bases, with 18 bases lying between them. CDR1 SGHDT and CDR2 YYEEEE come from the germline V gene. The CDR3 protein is CASSSPLGREDTGELFF. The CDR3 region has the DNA TGTGCCAGCAGCTCCCCCTTGGGCAGGGAGGACACCGGGGAGCTGTTTTTT.

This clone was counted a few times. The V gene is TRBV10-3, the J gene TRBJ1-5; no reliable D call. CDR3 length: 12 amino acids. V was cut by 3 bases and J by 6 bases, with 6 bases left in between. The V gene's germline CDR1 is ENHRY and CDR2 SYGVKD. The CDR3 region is CAISEGPQPQHF. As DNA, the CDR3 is TGTGCCATCAGTGAAGGGCCTCAGCCCCAGCATTTT.

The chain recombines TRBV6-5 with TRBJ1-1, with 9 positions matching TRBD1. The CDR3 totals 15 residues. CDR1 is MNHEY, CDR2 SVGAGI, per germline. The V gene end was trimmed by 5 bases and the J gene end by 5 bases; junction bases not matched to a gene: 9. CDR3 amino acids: CASSRYGQGWTEAFF. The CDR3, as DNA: TGTGCCAGCAGTAGATATGGACAGGGGTGGACTGAAGCTTTCTTT.

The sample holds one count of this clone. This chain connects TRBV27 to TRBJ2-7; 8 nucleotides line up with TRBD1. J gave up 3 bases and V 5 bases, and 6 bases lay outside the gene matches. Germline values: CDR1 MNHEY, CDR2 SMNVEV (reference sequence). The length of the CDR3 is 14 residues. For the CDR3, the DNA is TGTGCCAGCAGTAGGGCAGGGGGCCTCTACGAGCAGTACTTC. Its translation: CASSRAGGLYEQYF.

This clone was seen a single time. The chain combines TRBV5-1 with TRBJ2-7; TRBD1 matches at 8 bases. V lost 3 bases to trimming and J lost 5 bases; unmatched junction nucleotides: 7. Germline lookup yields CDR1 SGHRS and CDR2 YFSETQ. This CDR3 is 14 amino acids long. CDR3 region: CASSWGTGRDEQYF. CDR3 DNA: TGCGCCAGCAGCTGGGGGACAGGTCGAGACGAGCAGTACTTC.

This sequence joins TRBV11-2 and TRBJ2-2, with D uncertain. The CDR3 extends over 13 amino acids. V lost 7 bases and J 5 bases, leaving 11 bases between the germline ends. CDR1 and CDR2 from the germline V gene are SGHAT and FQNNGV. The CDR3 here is CASTPLGTGELFF. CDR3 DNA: TGTGCCAGCACCCCCTTGGGAACCGGGGAGCTGTTTTTT.

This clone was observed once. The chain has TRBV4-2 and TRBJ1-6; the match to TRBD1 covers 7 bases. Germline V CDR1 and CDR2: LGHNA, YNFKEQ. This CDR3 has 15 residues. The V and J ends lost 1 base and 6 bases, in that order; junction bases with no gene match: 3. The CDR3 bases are TGTGCCAGCAGCCAAGTACAGGGGCTTAATTCACCCCTCCACTTT. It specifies CASSQVQGLNSPLHF.